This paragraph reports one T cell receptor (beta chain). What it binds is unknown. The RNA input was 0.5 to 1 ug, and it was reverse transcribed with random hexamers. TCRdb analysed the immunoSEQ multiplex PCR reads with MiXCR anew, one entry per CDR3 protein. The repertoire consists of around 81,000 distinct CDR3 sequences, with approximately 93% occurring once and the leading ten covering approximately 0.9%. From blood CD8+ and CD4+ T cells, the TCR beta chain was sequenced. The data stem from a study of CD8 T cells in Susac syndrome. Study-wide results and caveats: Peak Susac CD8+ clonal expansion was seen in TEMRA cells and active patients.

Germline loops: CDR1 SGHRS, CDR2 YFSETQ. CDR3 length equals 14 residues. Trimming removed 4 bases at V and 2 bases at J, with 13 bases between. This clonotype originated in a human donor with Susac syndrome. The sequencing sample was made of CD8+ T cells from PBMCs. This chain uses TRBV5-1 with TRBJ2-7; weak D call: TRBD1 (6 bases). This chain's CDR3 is CASSPDRTPYEQYF. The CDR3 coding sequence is TGCGCCAGCAGCCCCGACAGGACCCCCTACGAGCAGTACTTC.